The 20 T cell receptor beta chains reported below all come from one sample, sequenced in a study of T cells in Graves' hyperthyroidism and ophthalmopathy. Template material for amplifying TCR beta CDR3 regions consisted of RNA transcripts. Carried out on the TCR CDR3, a first-round RT-PCR used the HTBI primer set. Using its own MiXCR run on the multiplex PCR reads, TCRdb lists one record per CDR3 protein. In the table there are 600,000 or so distinct CDR3 sequences, around 15% of which are singletons. Material: blood. The receptors shown here come from a woman between 45 and 60 years old with Graves' ophthalmopathy.

This clonotype appeared many times. V usage is TRBV27 and J usage is TRBJ2-2, with D possibly being TRBD2 (6 bases). V dropped 0 bases and J dropped 4 bases, with 15 bases sitting between them. Germline assignment: CDR1 MNHEY and CDR2 SMNVEV (reference sequence). The CDR3 is made up of 17 amino acids. The CDR3 region has the DNA TGTGCCAGCAGTTTATCTCATTTCCAGGGAGGCACCGGGGAGCTGTTTTTT. It encodes CASSLSHFQGGTGELFF.

This clonotype was seen ten or more times. V is TRBV7-2 and J is TRBJ2-2; D unclear. Trimming pared 4 bases from V and 7 bases from J, leaving 10 bases between. This CDR3 comprises 13 residues. Germline V CDR1 and CDR2: SGHTA, FQGNSA. This CDR3 reads CASSSSIGGELFF. Here the CDR3 DNA reads TGTGCCAGCAGCTCATCTATTGGCGGGGAGCTGTTTTTT.

The gene calls are TRBV24-1 and TRBJ1-5; perhaps TRBD1 as D (6 bases). The CDR3 is 14 residues long. The germline V gene has CDR1 KGHDR and CDR2 SFDVKD. V shed 5 bases and J shed 0 bases, with 7 bases lying between them. CDR3 sequence: CATSGTDSNQPQHF. DNA for the CDR3: TGTGCCACCAGTGGGACAGATAGCAATCAGCCCCAGCATTTT.

This clonotype was seen ten or more times. This sequence joins TRBV7-9 and TRBJ2-1, with a tentative D call TRBD2 (6 bases). CDR3 length: 15 residues. V lost 5 bases, J lost 7 bases, and 18 bases lay in between. Germline CDR1 SEHNR, CDR2 FQNEAQ (reference sequence). DNA of the CDR3: TGTGCCAGCAGCACAAGAAGACTAGTAAGGAATGAGCAGTTCTTC. Translating it yields CASSTRRLVRNEQFF.

This chain links TRBV9 with TRBJ2-2, with a tentative D call TRBD1 (6 bases). V was pared by 4 bases and J by 6 bases, with 13 bases between. The germline gives CDR1 SGDLS, CDR2 YYNGEE. The CDR3 spans 14 residues. CDR3 nucleotide sequence: TGTGCCAGCAGCCTTATGAGGGGGTCCGGGGAGCTGTTTTTT. Translated: CASSLMRGSGELFF.

This clonotype has more than one count but fewer than ten. The CDR3 DNA follows: TGTGCCAGCAGTTACTCGATAGGTTTGGAGACCCAGTACTTC. Translated: CASSYSIGLETQYF. This sequence joins TRBV6-5 and TRBJ2-5; D remains unclear. The CDR3 has 14 residues. Germline V gene data show CDR1 as MNHEY and CDR2 as SVGAGI. V was cut by 0 bases and J by 5 bases, with 10 bases left in between.

J is TRBJ1-2 and V is TRBV18; no clear D gene. V gave up 6 bases and J gave up 7 bases, with 21 bases separating them. This CDR3 is built from 15 residues. Germline CDR1 KGHSH, CDR2 LQKENI. The DNA of the CDR3 is TGTGCCAGCTCGTCAGCTCACGAAAGGGATACTGGCTACACCTTC. Amino acid sequence: CASSSAHERDTGYTF. The entire variable domain, with the rest obtained from reference TRBV18 and TRBJ1-2, is as follows: NAGVMQNPRHLVRRRGQEARLRCSPMKGHSHVYWYRQLPEEGLKFMVYLQKENIIDESGMPKERFSAEFPKEGPSILRIQQVVRGDSAAYFCASSSAHERDTGYTFGSGTRLTVV.

The table lists this clonotype with many counts. The chain has TRBV28 and TRBJ1-1, with D uncertain. Between the trimmed V and J ends, which lost 6 bases and 0 bases, there was a span of 8 bases. CDR1 and CDR2 (germline): MDHEN, SYDVKM. This CDR3 region has 13 residues. This chain's CDR3 is CASSKPLNTEAFF. The DNA for the CDR3 is TGTGCCAGCAGCAAACCCCTGAACACTGAAGCTTTCTTT.

The chain couples TRBV24-1 to TRBJ2-2, with a tentative D call TRBD2 (6 bases). CDR1 and CDR2 (germline): KGHDR, SFDVKD. The CDR3 totals 12 residues. V lost 10 bases to trimming and J lost 4 bases, with 9 bases between them. CDR3 region: CATYGGTGELFF. CDR3 nucleotides: TGTGCCACGTACGGGGGCACCGGGGAGCTGTTTTTT.

This chain connects TRBV7-9 to TRBJ2-3, with D unclear. Germline lookup yields CDR1 SEHNR and CDR2 FQNEAQ (reference sequence). CDR3 length: 16 residues. V lost 2 bases and J lost 2, with 14 bases in between. CDR3 sequence: CASSLSVRATTDTQYF. CDR3 coding DNA: TGTGCCAGCAGCTTATCAGTTAGGGCGACCACAGATACGCAGTATTTT.

This clonotype was seen many times. This rearrangement joins TRBV9 to TRBJ2-1; 10 bases are shared with TRBD2. V lost 5 bases and J lost 3; bases outside the gene matches: 11. The CDR3 sequence is 17 residues long. Per the germline V gene, CDR1 is SGDLS and CDR2 is YYNGEE. DNA for the CDR3: TGTGCCAGCAGGGACAACCTAGCGGGAGACGGCTACAATGAGCAGTTCTTC. Its protein product is CASRDNLAGDGYNEQFF.

This clonotype has ten or more counts. The gene calls are TRBV28 and TRBJ1-1; weak D call: TRBD1 (5 bases). Germline V gives CDR1 MDHEN, CDR2 SYDVKM. The CDR3 covers 13 residues. The ends were cut back, 3 bases at V and 5 bases at J, with 10 bases in the middle. CDR3 loop: CASSFDSLTEAFF. The CDR3 coding sequence is TGTGCCAGCAGTTTTGACAGCTTAACTGAAGCTTTCTTT.

This clonotype appeared many times. CDR3 DNA sequence: TGTGCCAGCAGCCTACTAGCCTCAGTTACGGATACGCAGTATTTT. This gives the protein CASSLLASVTDTQYF. The chain has TRBV7-3 and TRBJ2-3; D possibly corresponds to TRBD2 (6 bases). V shed 5 bases and J shed 6 bases, with 18 bases lying between them. Germline V CDR1 and CDR2: SGHTA, FQGTGA. CDR3 length: 15 amino acids.

This clonotype came up many times. The gene calls are TRBV19 and TRBJ1-1; no definite D call. CDR1 is LNHDA, CDR2 SQIVND, per germline (reference sequence). The ends were cut back, 1 base at V and 1 base at J, with 4 bases in the middle. CDR3 size: 13 residues. In nucleotides, the CDR3 is TGTGCCAGTAGTATAGTACAGAACACTGAAGCTTTCTTT. Residues: CASSIVQNTEAFF.

The sample holds many counts of this clonotype. V gene TRBV28 combines with J gene TRBJ1-1; the D gene is possibly TRBD1 (5 bases). Deletions cut 7 bases from V and 1 base from J, with 19 bases between. CDR1 and CDR2 (germline): MDHEN, SYDVKM. This CDR3 has 16 amino acids. CDR3 bases: TGTGCCAGCATAATCAATTATGGGGCGGGGAACACTGAAGCTTTCTTT. This gives the protein CASIINYGAGNTEAFF.

The V and J genes are TRBV29-1 and TRBJ1-2; TRBD1 might be the D (5 bases). The germline gives CDR1 SQVTM, CDR2 ANQGSEA. CDR3 length: 11 residues. V was cut by 6 bases and J by 3 bases, with 8 bases left in between. The CDR3 here is CSVDSYYGYTF. CDR3 nucleotide sequence: TGCAGCGTCGACAGCTACTATGGCTACACCTTC.

The rearrangement uses TRBV20-1 and TRBJ2-3; possibly TRBD1 for D (6 bases). Germline loops: CDR1 DFQATT, CDR2 SNEGSKA (reference sequence). Trimming removed 6 bases at V and 2 bases at J, with 12 bases between. This CDR3 comprises 13 residues. The CDR3 coding sequence is TGCAGTGCACAGGACAGAATCACAGATACGCAGTATTTT. This encodes CSAQDRITDTQYF.

In this sample, this clonotype turned up many times. The V gene is TRBV7-2, the J gene TRBJ2-1, with 13 bases that match TRBD2. The CDR3 spans 18 residues. The junction had 11 bases not matched to a gene; V was cut back by 5 bases and J by 4 bases. CDR1 and CDR2 from the germline V gene are SGHTA and FQGNSA. DNA of the CDR3: TGTGCCAGCAGCCAAAGACTAGCGGGAGGAACGTGGTACAATGAGCAGTTCTTC. Protein sequence: CASSQRLAGGTWYNEQFF.

This clonotype turned up a few times. This chain joins TRBV3-1 and TRBJ2-1; 8 nucleotides agree with TRBD2. Germline loops: CDR1 LGHDT, CDR2 YNNKEL (reference sequence). With V trimmed by 1 base and J by 6 bases, 20 bases remained unmatched. The CDR3 loop spans 20 amino acids. This CDR3 is CASSQVVQVAGTSNGNEQFF. CDR3 nucleotides: TGTGCCAGCAGCCAAGTGGTCCAAGTAGCCGGGACTAGTAATGGCAATGAGCAGTTCTTC.

This clonotype was observed many times. The CDR3 loop is CATSDAEVRYNEQFF. DNA of the CDR3: TGTGCCACCAGTGATGCGGAGGTTAGGTACAATGAGCAGTTCTTC. The chain carries TRBV24-1 and TRBJ2-1, with a weak D call TRBD2 (5 bases). The V end was cut by 3 bases, the J end by 4 bases, with 12 bases between. Germline V gives CDR1 KGHDR, CDR2 SFDVKD. This CDR3 is built from 15 residues.